The 26 T cell receptor beta chains reported below all come from one sample, sequenced in a study of cytomegalovirus exposure and HLA in healthy donors. With 60 Vbeta and 13 Jbeta primers, the PCR was carried out. Using immunoSEQ multiplex PCR, the repertoire was profiled, and TCRdb retains in-frame clones only, with some absent. The sample has around 100,000 clones. The sample consisted of PBMCs. The receptors come from a man aged 35-49 years in good health and CMV-seronegative.

The chain links TRBV15 to TRBJ2-3; TRBD2 matches at 11 bases. This CDR3 is built from 15 residues. CDR1 is LNHNV and CDR2 is YYDKDF in the germline V gene (reference sequence). The V segment lost 4 bases and the J segment 4 bases; nucleotides outside the gene matches: 4. CDR3 nucleotides: TGTGCCACCAGCAAGAGTAGCGGGGGGGCAGATACGCAGTATTTT. Encoded protein: CATSKSSGGADTQYF. The full variable domain, completed using reference TRBV15 and TRBJ2-3, is DAMVIQNPRYQVTQFGKPVTLSCSQTLNHNVMYWYQQKSSQAPKLLFHYYDKDFNNEADTPDNFQSRRPNTSFCFLDIRSPGLGDTAMYLCATSKSSGGADTQYFGPGTRLTVL.

Here the CDR3 DNA reads TGTGCCAGCAGCTCGGTCATAGGAGACAAGGGGTACGAGCAGTACTTC. Residues: CASSSVIGDKGYEQYF. The rearrangement joins TRBV7-6 to TRBJ2-7; D is possibly TRBD1 (5 bases). The CDR3 loop spans 16 amino acids. Germline values: CDR1 SGHVS, CDR2 FNYEAQ. V lost 4 bases and J lost 4, with 20 bases in between.

The chain employs TRBV12-2 and TRBJ2-5; TRBD2, the table's D call, was not compared with the DNA. TRBV12-2 is a recognized pseudogene. The CDR3 length is 13 residues. This chain's CDR3 is CASHPGSPETQYF. DNA of the CDR3: TGTGCAAGTCACCCCGGGTCGCCAGAGACCCAGTACTTC.

The rearrangement uses TRBV7-2 and TRBJ1-5, with TRBD1 matching over 9 bases. CDR1 is SGHTA, CDR2 FQGNSA, per germline. CDR3 size: 12 residues. V lost 5 bases to trimming and J lost 12 bases; unmatched junction nucleotides: 5. CDR3 residues: CASSQDRGLQHF. The DNA of the CDR3 is TGTGCCAGCAGCCAGGACAGGGGACTCCAGCATTTT.

V usage is TRBV7-7 and J usage is TRBJ1-1; D might be TRBD1 (5 bases). Germline CDR1 reads SSHAT; CDR2 reads FNYEAQ (reference sequence). The CDR3 contains 13 residues. V shed 5 bases and J shed 0 bases, with 7 bases lying between them. The CDR3 nucleotides are TGTGCCAGCAGCCCGACAGTGAACACTGAAGCTTTCTTT. Translating it yields CASSPTVNTEAFF.

The chain carries TRBV16 and TRBJ2-2; D is ambiguous. The CDR3 totals 15 residues. Germline V gene sequence: CDR1 KGHSY, CDR2 FQNENV. V shed 2 bases and J shed 3 bases, with 10 bases lying between them. CDR3 sequence reads: CASSQGQADTGELFF. In nucleotides, the CDR3 is TGTGCCAGCAGCCAAGGGCAGGCTGACACCGGGGAGCTGTTTTTT.

The rearrangement links TRBV9 to TRBJ2-5; 9 nucleotides align to TRBD2. This CDR3 has 15 amino acids. Germline loops: CDR1 SGDLS, CDR2 YYNGEE. V was clipped by 3 bases and J by 2 bases; unmatched bases: 5. The CDR3 region has the DNA TGTGCCAGCAGCGCGACCGCGGGGGGGCAAGAGACCCAGTACTTC. Its translation: CASSATAGGQETQYF.

This chain joins TRBV19 and TRBJ1-5; TRBD1 agrees at 7 bases. The CDR3 length is 16 residues. Germline CDR1 reads LNHDA; CDR2 reads SQIVND (reference sequence). Trimming cost V 5 bases and J 1 base; bases outside gene matches: 8. CDR3 sequence: CASSDRALRSNQPQHF. CDR3 DNA: TGTGCCAGTAGTGACAGGGCCCTTCGGAGCAATCAGCCCCAGCATTTT.

The gene calls are TRBV9 and TRBJ2-7; D gene ambiguous. Germline loops: CDR1 SGDLS, CDR2 YYNGEE. V dropped 0 bases and J dropped 5 bases, with 12 bases sitting between them. The CDR3 is 14 amino acids. CDR3 sequence: CASSVGLANHEQYF. The CDR3, as DNA: TGTGCCAGCAGCGTAGGTTTGGCAAACCACGAGCAGTACTTC.

The chain uses TRBV19 and TRBJ1-2; 8 bases are a match to TRBD1. This CDR3 has 15 residues. Unmatched junction bases numbered 8, after V lost 4 bases and J lost 4 bases. The germline V gene encodes CDR1 LNHDA and CDR2 SQIVND (reference sequence). DNA of the CDR3: TGTGCCAGTAGTACTCCGACAGGGGCAACCTATGGCTACACCTTC. This encodes CASSTPTGATYGYTF.

This chain connects TRBV19 to TRBJ1-1; 7 positions agree with TRBD1. Germline assignment: CDR1 LNHDA and CDR2 SQIVND (reference sequence). This CDR3 has 14 amino acids. With V trimmed by 4 bases and J by 0 bases, 2 bases remained unmatched. CDR3 nucleotides: TGTGCCAGTAGTACCAGGGGGATGAACACTGAAGCTTTCTTT. This encodes CASSTRGMNTEAFF.

The chain has TRBV7-2 and TRBJ1-1, with D tentatively TRBD1 (6 bases). Looked up from germline, CDR1 is SGHTA and CDR2 is FQGNSA. The CDR3 spans 14 residues. V gave up 7 bases and J gave up 6 bases, with 18 bases separating them. Here the CDR3 DNA reads TGTGCCAGCATCGCACAGGGCTTTCGGCCTGAAGCTTTCTTT. It specifies CASIAQGFRPEAFF.

The chain joins TRBV7-9 to TRBJ2-3, with TRBD1 identical over 7 bases. The junction had 10 bases not matched to a gene; V was cut back by 3 bases and J by 4 bases. This CDR3 has 16 amino acids. In germline, CDR1 is SEHNR, CDR2 FQNEAQ (reference sequence). CDR3 amino acids: CASSFDRDMHPDTQYF. Here the CDR3 DNA reads TGTGCCAGCAGCTTCGACAGGGATATGCACCCAGATACGCAGTATTTT.

The rearrangement links TRBV7-6 to TRBJ1-6; D gene ambiguous. Germline V CDR1 and CDR2: SGHVS, FNYEAQ. This CDR3 has 18 amino acids. V was trimmed by 3 bases and J by 0 bases, leaving 15 bases between them. In nucleotides, the CDR3 is TGTGCCAGCAGCTTCACACCGGGAAGGAGCTCCTATAATTCACCCCTCCACTTT. Amino acid sequence: CASSFTPGRSSYNSPLHF.

CDR3 in amino acids: CASSLGMGQNEKLFF. As DNA, the CDR3 is TGTGCCAGCAGCTTGGGGATGGGACAAAATGAAAAACTGTTTTTT. J is TRBJ1-4 and V is TRBV5-6, with D possibly being TRBD1 (6 bases). Trimming pared 0 bases from V and 5 bases from J, leaving 11 bases between. The CDR3 loop spans 15 amino acids. From germline, CDR1 is SGHDT and CDR2 YYEEEE.

The chain employs TRBV7-8 and TRBJ1-5, with 8 bases identical to TRBD1. V dropped 2 bases and J dropped 1; count of bases not matched to a gene: 1. CDR1 is SGHVS and CDR2 is FQNEAQ in the germline V gene. The CDR3 totals 15 residues. CDR3 residues: CASSLWTGSNQPQHF. Here the CDR3 DNA reads TGTGCCAGCAGCTTATGGACAGGGAGCAATCAGCCCCAGCATTTT.

The chain joins TRBV29-1 to TRBJ1-3; 7 bases align to TRBD1. The CDR3 is made up of 16 amino acids. After removal of 6 bases from V and 0 bases from J, the junction contained 11 bases not matched to a gene. Germline lookup yields CDR1 SQVTM and CDR2 ANQGSEA. Here the CDR3 DNA reads TGCAGCGTGGTGACAGGGAAGGTCCACTCTGGAAACACCATATATTTT. Encoded protein: CSVVTGKVHSGNTIYF.

This chain uses TRBV30 with TRBJ2-5, with a weak D call TRBD2 (7 bases). The J call may be faulty, since TRBJ2-7 better matches the DNA end. The CDR3 totals 14 residues. CDR1 is GTSNPN, CDR2 SVGIG, per germline (reference sequence). In DNA, the CDR3 is TGTGCCTGGACATTCAGGGGAGGGGTGGGCGAGCAGTACTTC. Its protein is CAWTFRGGVGEQYF.

CDR3 protein: CATRDRPNTEAFF. For the CDR3, the DNA is TGTGCCACCCGGGACAGACCGAACACTGAAGCTTTCTTT. This chain links TRBV19 with TRBJ1-1; TRBD1 matches 7 bases. CDR1 is LNHDA and CDR2 is SQIVND in the germline V gene (reference sequence). The CDR3 totals 13 residues. Trimming cost V 10 bases and J 1 base; bases outside gene matches: 6.

The genes are TRBV4-1 and TRBJ2-3, with TRBD2 as a possible D gene (6 bases). Germline V gene lookup returns CDR1 MGHRA and CDR2 YSYEKL. This CDR3 is built from 15 residues. With 0 bases removed from V and 4 bases from J, the gap between germline ends came to 11 bases. CDR3 sequence reads: CASSQDRGTSDTQYF. The CDR3 bases are TGCGCCAGCAGCCAAGATCGGGGGACTTCAGATACGCAGTATTTT.

The chain joins TRBV2 to TRBJ1-1; 7 positions match TRBD1. The germline V gene has CDR1 SNHLY and CDR2 FYNNEI. V trimming: 4 bases; J trimming: 3 bases; junction bases outside the gene matches: 2. The CDR3 contains 13 residues. CDR3 protein: CASSGQGYTEAFF. CDR3 sequence (DNA): TGTGCCAGCAGTGGACAGGGATACACTGAAGCTTTCTTT.

The J gene is TRBJ2-3, the V gene TRBV11-2; 7 positions agree with TRBD2. CDR3 length equals 14 residues. With V trimmed by 5 bases and J by 0 bases, 2 bases remained unmatched. The germline CDR1 and CDR2 sequences are SGHAT and FQNNGV. CDR3 region: CASSAGGSTDTQYF. CDR3 bases: TGTGCCAGCAGCGCCGGGGGGAGCACAGATACGCAGTATTTT.

The chain links TRBV6-6 to TRBJ2-1; 8 positions agree with TRBD2. The germline CDR1 and CDR2 sequences are MNHNY and SVGAGI (reference sequence). The CDR3 extends over 13 amino acids. V shed 9 bases and J 6 bases; nucleotides not matched to a gene: 7. The CDR3 here is CASLAGAFNEQFF. The CDR3 region has the DNA TGTGCCAGTCTAGCGGGCGCCTTCAATGAGCAGTTCTTC.

The V call is TRBV11-2, the J call TRBJ1-2; no clear D. Germline CDR1 reads SGHAT; CDR2 reads FQNNGV. This CDR3 comprises 15 residues. The V and J ends lost 4 bases and 7 bases respectively, with 19 bases between them. DNA for the CDR3: TGTGCCAGCAGCTGGAGTCCGGGAGTTGGATCTGGCTACACCTTC. Translating it yields CASSWSPGVGSGYTF.

The V call is TRBV19, the J call TRBJ2-1, with D perhaps matching TRBD1 (6 bases). The germline CDR1 and CDR2 sequences are LNHDA and SQIVND (reference sequence). The CDR3 is made up of 13 amino acids. Trimming stripped 7 bases from V and 2 bases from J, with 9 bases between. The CDR3 DNA sequence: TGTGCCAGTACAGGGGATACCTACAATGAGCAGTTCTTC. Protein sequence: CASTGDTYNEQFF.

This chain connects TRBV19 to TRBJ1-4; D perhaps matches TRBD1 (5 bases). Germline loops: CDR1 LNHDA, CDR2 SQIVND (reference sequence). Trimming shortened V by 6 bases and J by 3 bases, and 8 bases separated the two germline ends. The CDR3 consists of 13 residues. As DNA, the CDR3 is TGTGCCAGTAGGGGGGGGTCTAATGAAAAACTGTTTTTT. Translation gives CASRGGSNEKLFF.